This passage covers 19 T cell receptor beta chains from one sample sequenced in a study of blood T cell repertoires in COVID-19. Clones were read by immunoSEQ multiplex PCR, and TCRdb kept only the in-frame ones, dropping some. This table holds a few hundred thousand clones, just over 85% found once. Material: PBMCs or T cells enriched from blood (not recorded which). All receptors derive from a man in his thirties or forties who had recovered from COVID-19.

V is TRBV28 and J is TRBJ2-7; TRBD1 is a possible D gene (6 bases). V lost 4 bases to trimming and J lost 1 base, with 14 bases between them. The germline V gene encodes CDR1 MDHEN and CDR2 SYDVKM. The CDR3 sequence is 15 residues long. The CDR3 DNA reads as TGTGCCAGCAGTTCTGGGGGCGCAGGGTCCTACGAGCAGTACTTC. It translates to CASSSGGAGSYEQYF.

The chain carries TRBV13 and TRBJ1-2, with 8 positions matching TRBD1. The CDR3 runs to 15 residues. The junction had 9 bases not matched to a gene; V was cut back by 6 bases and J by 3 bases. Germline CDR1 is PRHDT and CDR2 is FYEKMQ (reference sequence). CDR3 loop: CASRSTGAGDYGYTF. The CDR3 DNA reads as TGTGCCAGCAGGTCGACAGGGGCGGGGGACTATGGCTACACCTTC.

The rearrangement uses TRBV30 and TRBJ1-1; no firm D call. The CDR3 spans 11 residues. V lost 3 bases and J 5 bases, leaving 7 bases between the germline ends. Germline lookup yields CDR1 GTSNPN and CDR2 SVGIG (reference sequence). The CDR3 sequence: CAWRAGTEAFF. In DNA form, the CDR3 reads TGTGCCTGGAGGGCGGGAACTGAAGCTTTCTTT.

The chain recombines TRBV10-2 with TRBJ2-3; 9 bases are shared with TRBD1. The CDR3 has 14 amino acids. V lost 6 bases, J lost 6 bases, and 7 bases stayed unmatched. From germline, CDR1 is WSHSY and CDR2 SAAADI. CDR3 residues: CASSKGQGGDTQYF. The CDR3 nucleotides read TGCGCCAGCAGCAAGGGACAGGGAGGGGATACGCAGTATTTT.

The rearrangement links TRBV7-2 to TRBJ1-5, with D possibly matching TRBD1 (5 bases). CDR1 is SGHTA and CDR2 is FQGNSA in the germline V gene. Trimming stripped 1 base from V and 3 bases from J, with 10 bases between. The length of the CDR3 is 15 residues. CDR3 sequence reads: CASSLETVINQPQHF. In DNA, the CDR3 is TGTGCCAGCAGCTTAGAGACAGTAATCAATCAGCCCCAGCATTTT.

This clone was found a few times. This rearrangement joins TRBV5-1 to TRBJ1-3, with TRBD1 matching over 8 bases. The trim removed 0 bases at V and 4 bases at J, leaving 9 bases unmatched. Germline V gene data show CDR1 as SGHRS and CDR2 as YFSETQ. The CDR3 loop spans 17 amino acids. The chain's CDR3 is CASSLAYQGAQGNTIYF. The CDR3 DNA reads as TGCGCCAGCAGCTTGGCCTATCAGGGGGCGCAAGGAAACACCATATATTTT.

This sequence joins TRBV29-1 and TRBJ2-1; D ambiguous. Germline V gene sequence: CDR1 SQVTM, CDR2 ANQGSEA. Trimming cost V 3 bases and J 4 bases, with 10 bases left between them. The CDR3 is 13 amino acids. The CDR3 spells CSVDVDNYNEQFF. CDR3 in DNA: TGCAGCGTTGACGTAGACAATTACAATGAGCAGTTCTTC.

There are a few counts of this clone. The gene calls are TRBV7-9 and TRBJ2-7, with D perhaps TRBD1 (6 bases). This CDR3 spans 14 amino acids. CDR1 is SEHNR and CDR2 is FQNEAQ in the germline V gene (reference sequence). V lost 0 bases to trimming and J lost 5 bases, with 11 bases between them. The chain's CDR3 is CASSLAGGSDEQYF. The CDR3 nucleotides are TGTGCCAGCAGCTTAGCAGGGGGTTCCGACGAGCAGTACTTC.

The V call is TRBV6-5, the J call TRBJ2-2, with D perhaps TRBD2 (5 bases). Germline lookup yields CDR1 MNHEY and CDR2 SVGAGI. V was clipped by 2 bases and J by 5 bases, with 12 bases between them. The CDR3 spans 15 residues. The CDR3 loop is CASSYEGMITGELFF. CDR3 nucleotide sequence: TGTGCCAGCAGTTACGAGGGAATGATTACCGGGGAGCTGTTTTTT.

The J gene is TRBJ1-6, the V gene TRBV21-1; the table assigns TRBD1, which was not confirmed against the DNA. TRBV21-1 is an annotated pseudogene. The CDR3 spans 19 residues. CDR3 nucleotide sequence: TGTGCCAGCAGCTCTAATACGGGGACAGGGGCTCACAGGAATTCACCCCTCCACTTT. It specifies CASSSNTGTGAHRNSPLHF.

CDR3: CASSAGQGGWANQPQHF. CDR3 sequence (DNA): TGTGCCAGCAGTGCCGGACAGGGTGGGTGGGCCAATCAGCCCCAGCATTTT. The chain is built from TRBV25-1 and TRBJ1-5; 8 bases are shared with TRBD1. With 4 bases clipped from V and 3 bases from J, the junction kept 11 bases outside the gene matches. Germline CDR1 and CDR2: MGHDK and SYGVNS. This CDR3 region has 17 residues.

The J gene is TRBJ1-2, the V gene TRBV6-4; 12 bases map to TRBD1. The J segment lost 7 bases and the V segment lost 6 bases, leaving 12 bases of the junction unmatched. Germline assignment: CDR1 MRHNA and CDR2 SNTAGT. CDR3 size: 16 residues. In nucleotides, the CDR3 is TGTGCCAGCAGCCTGGGGACAGGGGGCTTTTCGCGTGGCTACACCTTC. Translated: CASSLGTGGFSRGYTF.

The rearrangement uses TRBV27 and TRBJ1-5; D is unclear. CDR1 is MNHEY and CDR2 is SMNVEV in the germline V gene (reference sequence). With 8 bases removed from V and 6 bases from J, the gap between germline ends came to 14 bases. This CDR3 spans 13 amino acids. The CDR3 DNA reads TGTGCCAGCGGAGGAGACCCCGGTCAGCCCCAGCATTTT. It translates to CASGGDPGQPQHF.

J is TRBJ2-2 and V is TRBV4-1; 7 bases map to TRBD1. CDR3 size: 18 residues. With V trimmed by 1 base and J by 8 bases, 16 bases remained unmatched. Germline V gene data show CDR1 as MGHRA and CDR2 as YSYEKL. As DNA, the CDR3 is TGCGCCAGCAGCCAAGGAACCGCTGGGACAGCTGTTGGTGGGGAGCTGTTTTTT. This sequence encodes CASSQGTAGTAVGGELFF.

This clone was recorded once. The rearrangement links TRBV5-5 to TRBJ1-3, with TRBD1 as a possible D gene (6 bases). Trimming removed 5 bases from V and 0 bases from J, with 12 bases in between. The CDR3 runs to 15 residues. The germline CDR1 and CDR2 sequences are SGHKS and YYEKEE (reference sequence). CDR3 amino acids: CASSWDISSGNTIYF. CDR3 nucleotide sequence: TGTGCCAGCAGTTGGGACATCAGCTCTGGAAACACCATATATTTT.

This clone occurred once. The chain combines TRBV19 with TRBJ2-7; the D gene is possibly TRBD1 (6 bases). CDR1 LNHDA and CDR2 SQIVND come from the germline V gene (reference sequence). The CDR3 totals 15 residues. Trimming removed 3 bases from V and 2 bases from J, with 14 bases in between. Here the CDR3 DNA reads TGTGCCAGTAGTATGGGCAGGGGAACCCCCTACGAGCAGTACTTC. Its protein is CASSMGRGTPYEQYF.

This clone was seen a few times. This chain connects TRBV10-1 to TRBJ1-1; 9 nucleotides match TRBD1. Losses at the gene ends were 5 bases for V and 2 bases for J; bases not matched to a gene: 6. The CDR3 loop spans 15 amino acids. CDR1 is WNHNN and CDR2 is SYGVQD in the germline V gene (reference sequence). The CDR3 loop reads CASSPGQGLNTEAFF. Here the CDR3 DNA reads TGCGCCAGCAGTCCGGGACAGGGATTAAACACTGAAGCTTTCTTT.

The V gene is TRBV7-2, the J gene TRBJ2-3, with D perhaps TRBD2 (6 bases). The CDR3 sequence is 16 residues long. Trimming took 5 bases from V and 4 from J, leaving 19 bases between them. CDR1 is SGHTA and CDR2 is FQGNSA in the germline V gene. Here the CDR3 reads CASSPRTTRSSDTQYF. CDR3 bases: TGTGCCAGCAGCCCCAGGACTACCCGGTCGTCAGATACGCAGTATTTT.

The V and J genes are TRBV4-1 and TRBJ2-7; 7 nucleotides agree with TRBD1. Looked up from germline, CDR1 is MGHRA and CDR2 is YSYEKL. The CDR3 loop spans 13 amino acids. V lost 4 bases and J lost 7; bases outside the gene matches: 7. CDR3 in amino acids: CASSRWQGEEQYF. Here the CDR3 DNA reads TGCGCCAGCAGCCGCTGGCAGGGGGAAGAGCAGTACTTC.